This T cell receptor beta chain was identified in a study of T cells in Graves' hyperthyroidism and ophthalmopathy. CDR1 is MDHEN and CDR2 is SYDVKM in the germline V gene. This CDR3 comprises 15 residues. Trimming took off 3 bases at V and 4 bases at J, with 15 bases between the two ends. Regions amplified from RNA transcripts were the TCR beta CDR3 regions. RT-PCR in the first round (using the HTBI primer set) targeted the TCR CDR3. Each CDR3 protein is one row after TCRdb ran MiXCR on the multiplex PCR reads. The sample includes 300,000 to 450,000 distinct CDR3 sequences, around a sixth seen only once; the top ten take 15% to 19%. This clonotype showed up many times. Each diagnosis was grounded in clinical symptoms, serum thyroxine and TRAb, thyroid ultrasound, and orbital computed tomography.

The V gene is TRBV28, the J gene TRBJ2-5, with D perhaps being TRBD1 or TRBD2 (5 bases each). The sequenced material came from blood. The TCR was taken from a woman aged 40 to 50 with Graves' ophthalmopathy. The CDR3 region is CASSLGVLFVETQYF. As DNA, the CDR3 is TGTGCCAGCAGTTTGGGGGTCCTGTTTGTAGAGACCCAGTACTTC.